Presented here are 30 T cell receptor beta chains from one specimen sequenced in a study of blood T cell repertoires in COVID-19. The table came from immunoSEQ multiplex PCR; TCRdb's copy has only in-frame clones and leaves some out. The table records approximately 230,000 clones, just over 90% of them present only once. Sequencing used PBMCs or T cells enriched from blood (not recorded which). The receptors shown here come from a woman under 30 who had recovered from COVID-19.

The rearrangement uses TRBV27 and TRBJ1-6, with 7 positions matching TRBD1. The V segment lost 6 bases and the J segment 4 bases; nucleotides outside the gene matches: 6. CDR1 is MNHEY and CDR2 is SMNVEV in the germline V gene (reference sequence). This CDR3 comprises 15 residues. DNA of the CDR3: TGTGCCAGCAGGCGGGGACAGACTTATAATTCACCCCTCCACTTT. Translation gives CASRRGQTYNSPLHF.

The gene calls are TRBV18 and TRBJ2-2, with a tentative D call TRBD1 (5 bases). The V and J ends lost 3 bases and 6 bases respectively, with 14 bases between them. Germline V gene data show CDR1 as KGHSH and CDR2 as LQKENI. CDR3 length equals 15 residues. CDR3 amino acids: CASSPAAGNAGELFF. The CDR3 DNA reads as TGTGCCAGCTCACCGGCGGCAGGGAATGCCGGGGAGCTGTTTTTT.

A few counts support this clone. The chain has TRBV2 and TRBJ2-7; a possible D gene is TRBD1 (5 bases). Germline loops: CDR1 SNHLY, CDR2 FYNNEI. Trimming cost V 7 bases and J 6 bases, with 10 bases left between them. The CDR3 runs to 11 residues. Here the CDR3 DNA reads TGTGCCAGCACTGGGGCCCGCGAGCAGTACTTC. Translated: CASTGAREQYF.

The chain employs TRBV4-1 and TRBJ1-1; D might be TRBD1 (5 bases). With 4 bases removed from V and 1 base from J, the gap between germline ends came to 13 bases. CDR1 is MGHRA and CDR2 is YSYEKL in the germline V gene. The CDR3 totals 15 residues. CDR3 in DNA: TGCGCCAGCAGCCTAACTGACAGCCAGAACACTGAAGCTTTCTTT. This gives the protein CASSLTDSQNTEAFF.

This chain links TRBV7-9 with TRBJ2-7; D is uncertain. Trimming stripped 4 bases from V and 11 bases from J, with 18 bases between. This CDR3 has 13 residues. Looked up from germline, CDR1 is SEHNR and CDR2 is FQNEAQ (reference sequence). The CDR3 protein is CASSSQVDAQEYF. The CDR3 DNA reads TGTGCCAGCAGCTCGCAGGTCGACGCTCAGGAGTACTTC.

CDR3 amino acids: CASSSTGTVSPLHF. The DNA for the CDR3 is TGTGCCAGCAGTTCAACCGGGACAGTCTCGCCCCTCCACTTT. This chain joins TRBV6-6 and TRBJ1-6; 7 bases align to TRBD1. The germline CDR1 and CDR2 sequences are MNHNY and SVGAGI (reference sequence). J was trimmed by 13 bases and V by 4 bases; bases with no gene match: 10. The CDR3 extends over 14 amino acids.

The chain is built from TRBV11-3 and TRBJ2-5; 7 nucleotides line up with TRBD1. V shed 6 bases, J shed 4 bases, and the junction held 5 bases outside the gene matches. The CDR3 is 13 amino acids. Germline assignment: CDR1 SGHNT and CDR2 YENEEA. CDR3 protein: CASRPTGIETQYF. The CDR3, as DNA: TGTGCCAGCAGGCCGACAGGGATAGAGACCCAGTACTTC. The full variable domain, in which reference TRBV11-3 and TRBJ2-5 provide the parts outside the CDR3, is EAGVVQSPRYKIIEKKQPVAFWCNPISGHNTLYWYLQNLGQGPELLIRYENEEAVDDSQLPKDRFSAERLKGVDSTLKIQPAELGDSAVYLCASRPTGIETQYFGPGTRLLVL.

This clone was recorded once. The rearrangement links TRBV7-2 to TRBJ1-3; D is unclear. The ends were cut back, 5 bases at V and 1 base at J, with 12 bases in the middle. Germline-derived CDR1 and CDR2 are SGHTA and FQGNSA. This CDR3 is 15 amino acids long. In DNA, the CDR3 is TGTGCCAGCAGCGCCCTGGCAGTTTCTGGAAACACCATATATTTT. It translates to CASSALAVSGNTIYF.

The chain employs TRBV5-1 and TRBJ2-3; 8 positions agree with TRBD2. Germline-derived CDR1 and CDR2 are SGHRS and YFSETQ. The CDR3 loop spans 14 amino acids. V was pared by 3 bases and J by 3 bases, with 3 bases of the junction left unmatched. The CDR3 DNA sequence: TGCGCCAGCAGCTGGGGACTAGAAACAGATACGCAGTATTTT. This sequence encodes CASSWGLETDTQYF.

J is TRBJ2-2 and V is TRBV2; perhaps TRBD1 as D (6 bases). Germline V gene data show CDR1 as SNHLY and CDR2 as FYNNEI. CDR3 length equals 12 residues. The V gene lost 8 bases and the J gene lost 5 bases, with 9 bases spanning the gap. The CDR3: CASPGVTGELFF. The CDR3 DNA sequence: TGTGCCAGCCCAGGGGTTACCGGGGAGCTGTTTTTT.

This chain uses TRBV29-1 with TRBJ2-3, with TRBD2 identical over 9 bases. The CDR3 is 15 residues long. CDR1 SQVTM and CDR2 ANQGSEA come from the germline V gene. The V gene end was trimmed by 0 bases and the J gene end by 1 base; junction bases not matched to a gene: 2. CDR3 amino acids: CSVEEVAGGTDTQYF. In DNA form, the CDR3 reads TGCAGCGTTGAAGAGGTAGCGGGAGGCACAGATACGCAGTATTTT.

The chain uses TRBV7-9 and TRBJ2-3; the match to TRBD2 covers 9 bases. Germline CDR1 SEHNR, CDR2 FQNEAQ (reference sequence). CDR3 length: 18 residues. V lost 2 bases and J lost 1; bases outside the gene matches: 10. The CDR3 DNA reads TGTGCCAGCAGCTTAAGTTGGTTAGCGGGAGACGGCACAGATACGCAGTATTTT. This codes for CASSLSWLAGDGTDTQYF. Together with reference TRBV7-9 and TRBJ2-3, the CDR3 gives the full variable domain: DTGVSQNPRHKITKRGQNVTFRCDPISEHNRLYWYRQTLGQGPEFLTYFQNEAQLEKSRLLSDRFSAERPKGSFSTLEIQRTEQGDSAMYLCASSLSWLAGDGTDTQYFGPGTRLTVL.

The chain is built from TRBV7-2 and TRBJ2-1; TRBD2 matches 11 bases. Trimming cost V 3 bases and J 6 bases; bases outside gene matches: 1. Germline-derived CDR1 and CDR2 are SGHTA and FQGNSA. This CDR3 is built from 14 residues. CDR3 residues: CASSLGLAANEQFF. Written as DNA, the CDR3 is TGTGCCAGCAGCTTGGGACTAGCGGCCAATGAGCAGTTCTTC.

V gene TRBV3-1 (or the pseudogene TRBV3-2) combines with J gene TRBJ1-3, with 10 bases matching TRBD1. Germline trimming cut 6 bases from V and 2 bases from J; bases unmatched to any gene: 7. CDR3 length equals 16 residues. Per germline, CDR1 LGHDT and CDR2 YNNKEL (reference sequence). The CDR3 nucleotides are TGTGCCAGCAGTCTTCCCGGGACAGGGGCTGGAAACACCATATATTTT. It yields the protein CASSLPGTGAGNTIYF.

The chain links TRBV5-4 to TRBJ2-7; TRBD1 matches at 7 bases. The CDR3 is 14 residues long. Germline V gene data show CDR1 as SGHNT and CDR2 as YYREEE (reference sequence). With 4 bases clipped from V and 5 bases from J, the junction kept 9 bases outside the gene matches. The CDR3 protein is CASSAPTGTHEQYF. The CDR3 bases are TGTGCCAGCAGCGCCCCGACAGGGACCCACGAGCAGTACTTC.

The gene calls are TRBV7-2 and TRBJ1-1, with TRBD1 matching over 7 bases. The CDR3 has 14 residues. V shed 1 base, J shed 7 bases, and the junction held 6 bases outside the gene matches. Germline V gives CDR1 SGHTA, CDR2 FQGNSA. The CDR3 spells CASSLVPGGSEAFF. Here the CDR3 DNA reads TGTGCCAGCAGCTTAGTTCCAGGGGGGAGTGAAGCTTTCTTT.

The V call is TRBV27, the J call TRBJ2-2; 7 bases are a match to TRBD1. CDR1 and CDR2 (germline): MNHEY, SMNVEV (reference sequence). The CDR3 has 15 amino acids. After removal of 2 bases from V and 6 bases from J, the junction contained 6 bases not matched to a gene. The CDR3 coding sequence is TGTGCCAGCAGTTTAAACAGGGGAAACGCCGGGGAGCTGTTTTTT. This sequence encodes CASSLNRGNAGELFF.

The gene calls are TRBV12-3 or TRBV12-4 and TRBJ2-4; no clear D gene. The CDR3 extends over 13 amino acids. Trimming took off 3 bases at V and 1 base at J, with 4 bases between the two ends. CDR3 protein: CASSFRAKNIQYF. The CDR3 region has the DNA TGTGCCAGCAGTTTCAGGGCCAAAAACATTCAGTACTTC.

In DNA form, the CDR3 reads TGCGCCAGCAGCTTGGTAGATCGGGATTCACCCCTCCACTTT. Protein: CASSLVDRDSPLHF. The chain is built from TRBV5-1 and TRBJ1-6; D unclear. Trimming pared 0 bases from V and 8 bases from J, leaving 9 bases between. The CDR3 is 14 amino acids. Germline assignment: CDR1 SGHRS and CDR2 YFSETQ.

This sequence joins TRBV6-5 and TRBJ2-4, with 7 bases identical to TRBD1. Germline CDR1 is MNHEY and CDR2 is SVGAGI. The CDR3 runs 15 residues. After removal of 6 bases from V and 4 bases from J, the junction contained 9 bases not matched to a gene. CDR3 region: CASRQDRDPKNIQYF. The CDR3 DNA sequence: TGTGCCAGCAGACAAGACAGGGATCCGAAAAACATTCAGTACTTC.

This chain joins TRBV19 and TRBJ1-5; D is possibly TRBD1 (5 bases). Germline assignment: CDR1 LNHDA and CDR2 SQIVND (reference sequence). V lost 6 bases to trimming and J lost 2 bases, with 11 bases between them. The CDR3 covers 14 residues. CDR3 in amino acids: CASRPWGGNQPQHF. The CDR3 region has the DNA TGTGCCAGTAGGCCATGGGGCGGCAATCAGCCCCAGCATTTT.

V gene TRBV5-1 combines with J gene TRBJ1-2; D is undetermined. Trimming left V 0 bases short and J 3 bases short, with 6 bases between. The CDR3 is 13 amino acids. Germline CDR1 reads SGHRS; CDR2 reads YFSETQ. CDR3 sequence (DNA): TGCGCCAGCAGCTTGGGGGAGCACTATGGCTACACCTTC. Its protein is CASSLGEHYGYTF.

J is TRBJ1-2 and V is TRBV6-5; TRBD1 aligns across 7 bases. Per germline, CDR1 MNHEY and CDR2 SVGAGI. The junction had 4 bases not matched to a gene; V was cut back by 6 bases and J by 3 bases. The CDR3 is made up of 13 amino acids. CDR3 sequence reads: CASRLQGYYGYTF. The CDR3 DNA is TGTGCCAGCAGATTACAGGGGTACTATGGCTACACCTTC.

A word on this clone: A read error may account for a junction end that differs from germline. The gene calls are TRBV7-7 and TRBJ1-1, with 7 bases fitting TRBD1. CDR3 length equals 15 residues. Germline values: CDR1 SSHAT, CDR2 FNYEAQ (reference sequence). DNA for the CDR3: TGTGCTAGCAGCCTACGACAGGGCCAGACGACTGAAGCTTTCTTT. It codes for CASSLRQGQTTEAFF.

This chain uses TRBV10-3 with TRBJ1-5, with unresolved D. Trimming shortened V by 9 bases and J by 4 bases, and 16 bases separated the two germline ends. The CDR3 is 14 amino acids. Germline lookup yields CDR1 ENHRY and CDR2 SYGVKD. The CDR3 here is CAIQSARDNQPQHF. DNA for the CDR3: TGTGCCATTCAGTCGGCCCGGGATAATCAGCCCCAGCATTTT.

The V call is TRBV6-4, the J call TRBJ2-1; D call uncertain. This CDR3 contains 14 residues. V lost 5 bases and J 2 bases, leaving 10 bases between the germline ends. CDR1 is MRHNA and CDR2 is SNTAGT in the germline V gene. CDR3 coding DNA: TGTGCCAGCAGTCTGGGCGCCGCCTACAATGAGCAGTTCTTC. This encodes CASSLGAAYNEQFF.

CDR3 loop: CASSQVAYLGTGELFF. DNA for the CDR3: TGTGCCAGCAGCCAGGTGGCGTACCTCGGCACCGGGGAGCTGTTTTTT. The chain combines TRBV11-2 with TRBJ2-2; D not resolved. The germline V and J ends were trimmed by 5 bases and 4 bases, with 17 bases remaining between them. CDR3 size: 16 residues. CDR1 is SGHAT and CDR2 is FQNNGV in the germline V gene.

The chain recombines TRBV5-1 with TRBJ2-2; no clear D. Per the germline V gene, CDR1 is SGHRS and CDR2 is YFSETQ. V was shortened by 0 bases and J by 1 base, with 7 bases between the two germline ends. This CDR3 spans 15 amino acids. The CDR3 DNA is TGCGCCAGCAGCTTGGATTCGGGGAACACCGGGGAGCTGTTTTTT. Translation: CASSLDSGNTGELFF.

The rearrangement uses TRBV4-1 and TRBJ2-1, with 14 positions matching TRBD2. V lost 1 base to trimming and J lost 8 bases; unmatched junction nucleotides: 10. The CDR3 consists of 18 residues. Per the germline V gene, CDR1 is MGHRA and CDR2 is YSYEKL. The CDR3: CASSQGLAGGLIKDEQFF. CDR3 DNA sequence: TGCGCCAGCAGCCAAGGACTAGCGGGGGGGTTAATAAAGGATGAGCAGTTCTTC.

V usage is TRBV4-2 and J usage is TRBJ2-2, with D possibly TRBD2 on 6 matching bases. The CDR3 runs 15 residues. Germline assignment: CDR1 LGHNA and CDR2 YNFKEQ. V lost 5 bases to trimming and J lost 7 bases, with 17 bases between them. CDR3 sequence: CASSTRLVGVGELFF. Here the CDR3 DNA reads TGTGCCAGCAGCACCCGACTAGTAGGAGTCGGGGAGCTGTTTTTT.